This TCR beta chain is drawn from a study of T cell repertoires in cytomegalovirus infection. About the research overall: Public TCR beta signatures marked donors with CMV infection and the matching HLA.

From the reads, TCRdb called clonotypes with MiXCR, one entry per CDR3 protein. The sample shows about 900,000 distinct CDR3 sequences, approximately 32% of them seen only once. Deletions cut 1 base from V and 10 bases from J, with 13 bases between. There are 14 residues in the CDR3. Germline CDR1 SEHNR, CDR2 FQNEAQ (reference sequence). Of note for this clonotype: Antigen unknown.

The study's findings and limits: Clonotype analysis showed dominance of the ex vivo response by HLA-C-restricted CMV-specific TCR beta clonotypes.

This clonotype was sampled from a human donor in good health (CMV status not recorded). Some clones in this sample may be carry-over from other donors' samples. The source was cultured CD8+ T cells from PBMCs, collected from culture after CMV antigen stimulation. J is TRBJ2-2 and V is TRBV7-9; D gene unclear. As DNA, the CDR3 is TGTGCCAGCAGCTTAGAAGTGGGTCCGCAGGAGCTGTTTTTT. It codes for CASSLEVGPQELFF.